These 29 T cell receptor beta chains share one sample of origin, sequenced in a study of shared clonotypes between healthy human individuals. Produced via immunoSEQ multiplex PCR; TCRdb's table is partial and in-frame only. The repertoire holds approximately 720,000 clones, about three quarters seen once, with about 1.8% in the top ten. Sequences were obtained from memory CD4+ T cells sorted from blood. Subset described: CD45RA-negative fraction. These TCRs come from a woman aged 25-40 years in good health.

The chain is built from TRBV30 and TRBJ2-3, with 13 bases aligning to TRBD2. Germline lookup yields CDR1 GTSNPN and CDR2 SVGIG (reference sequence). Trimming cost V 0 bases and J 7 bases; bases outside gene matches: 1. This CDR3 has 14 amino acids. CDR3 residues: CAWSVGLAGYTQYF. The CDR3 nucleotides are TGTGCCTGGAGTGTGGGACTAGCGGGGTATACGCAGTATTTT.

CDR3 sequence reads: CASSLIVRNEQFF. CDR3 nucleotide sequence: TGTGCCAGCAGTTTAATTGTCAGGAATGAGCAGTTCTTC. The chain is built from TRBV28 and TRBJ2-1; D remains ambiguous. There are 13 residues in the CDR3. Germline CDR1 MDHEN, CDR2 SYDVKM. V was cut by 2 bases and J by 7 bases, with 9 bases left in between.

The genes are TRBV11-3 and TRBJ2-1; 13 bases match TRBD2. J gave up 7 bases and V 5 bases, and 5 bases lay outside the gene matches. The CDR3 has 15 amino acids. The V gene's germline CDR1 is SGHNT and CDR2 YENEEA. The CDR3 DNA is TGTGCCAGCAGCCCGGGACTAGCGGGAAGAAATGAGCAGTTCTTC. Translated: CASSPGLAGRNEQFF.

This clone was detected a few times. The rearrangement joins TRBV11-2 to TRBJ2-2; 10 nucleotides line up with TRBD1. The trim removed 6 bases at V and 6 bases at J, leaving 7 bases unmatched. Germline-derived CDR1 and CDR2 are SGHAT and FQNNGV. This CDR3 region has 15 residues. The CDR3, as DNA: TGTGCCAGCAGGCCCTTGGGACAGGGGCCCGGGGAGCTGTTTTTT. It codes for CASRPLGQGPGELFF.

In its sample, this clone was seen a few times. The chain joins TRBV28 to TRBJ2-7; 8 nucleotides agree with TRBD2. The CDR3 is 14 amino acids. CDR1 is MDHEN and CDR2 is SYDVKM in the germline V gene. The V segment lost 2 bases and the J segment 6 bases; nucleotides outside the gene matches: 6. The CDR3 coding sequence is TGTGCCAGCAGTTTAGGCGGGACTAGTCCCGAGCAGTACTTC. Encoded protein: CASSLGGTSPEQYF.

The genes are TRBV5-1 and TRBJ1-4; possibly TRBD1 for D (5 bases). The CDR3 runs 15 residues. V lost 2 bases to trimming and J lost 5 bases, with 13 bases between them. Germline CDR1 and CDR2: SGHRS and YFSETQ. The CDR3 DNA follows: TGCGCCAGCAGCTTCCACCAGGGACCAAATGAAAAACTGTTTTTT. It is translated as CASSFHQGPNEKLFF.

This clone was seen a handful of times. The chain has TRBV7-2 and TRBJ2-7, with D possibly being TRBD1 or TRBD2 (5 bases each). Trimming cost V 9 bases and J 2 bases, with 14 bases left between them. This CDR3 spans 13 amino acids. The germline CDR1 and CDR2 sequences are SGHTA and FQGNSA. The CDR3 loop reads CASGKPGPYEQYF. The CDR3 coding sequence is TGTGCCAGTGGGAAACCGGGACCCTACGAGCAGTACTTC. Full variable domain (rest looked up from reference TRBV7-2 and TRBJ2-7): GAGVSQSPSNKVTEKGKDVELRCDPISGHTALYWYRQSLGQGLEFLIYFQGNSAPDKSGLPSDRFSAERTGGSVSTLTIQRTQQEDSAVYLCASGKPGPYEQYFGPGTRLTVT.

The V gene is TRBV19, the J gene TRBJ2-6, with TRBD1 matching over 7 bases. After removal of 6 bases from V and 0 bases from J, the junction contained 8 bases not matched to a gene. There are 17 residues in the CDR3. The germline V gene has CDR1 LNHDA and CDR2 SQIVND (reference sequence). The CDR3 sequence: CASRPTTGDSGANVLTF. The CDR3 region has the DNA TGTGCCAGTAGGCCCACCACAGGGGACTCTGGGGCCAACGTCCTGACTTTC.

The chain combines TRBV7-8 with TRBJ1-5, with 8 bases matching TRBD1. Germline CDR1 reads SGHVS; CDR2 reads FQNEAQ. The ends lost 4 bases at V and 3 bases at J; junction bases unmatched: 2. This CDR3 has 14 amino acids. DNA for the CDR3: TGTGCCAGCAGCTGGGACAGGATCAATCAGCCCCAGCATTTT. As protein: CASSWDRINQPQHF.

This clone was seen a handful of times. CDR3 DNA: TGTGCCAGCAGCCACAGACAGGGAGTAGGCGAGCAGTACTTC. It yields the protein CASSHRQGVGEQYF. The chain carries TRBV7-8 and TRBJ2-7; TRBD1 matches at 7 bases. The CDR3 is 14 residues long. J lost 6 bases, V lost 5 bases, and 10 bases had no gene match. The germline V gene encodes CDR1 SGHVS and CDR2 FQNEAQ.

The chain employs TRBV13 and TRBJ1-5, with unresolved D. Per the germline V gene, CDR1 is PRHDT and CDR2 is FYEKMQ (reference sequence). V was shortened by 0 bases and J by 8 bases, with 11 bases between the two germline ends. This CDR3 has 14 residues. The CDR3 sequence: CASSLGLGDKPQHF. CDR3 nucleotides: TGTGCCAGCAGCTTAGGCCTCGGGGATAAGCCCCAGCATTTT.

This sequence joins TRBV19 and TRBJ1-5, with D possibly being TRBD1 (6 bases). Germline CDR1 and CDR2: LNHDA and SQIVND (reference sequence). This CDR3 contains 15 residues. The V and J ends lost 2 bases and 2 bases respectively, with 10 bases between them. CDR3 in amino acids: CASSITGAGNQPQHF. The CDR3 region has the DNA TGTGCCAGTAGTATAACGGGGGCCGGCAATCAGCCCCAGCATTTT.

This chain joins TRBV18 and TRBJ2-5; 8 bases agree with TRBD1. Germline lookup yields CDR1 KGHSH and CDR2 LQKENI. The V and J ends lost 2 bases and 2 bases, in that order; junction bases with no gene match: 7. This CDR3 comprises 16 residues. The CDR3 region is CASSPTIHRGQETQYF. The CDR3 coding sequence is TGTGCCAGCTCACCAACGATCCACAGGGGGCAAGAGACCCAGTACTTC. The full variable domain, completed using reference TRBV18 and TRBJ2-5, is NAGVMQNPRHLVRRRGQEARLRCSPMKGHSHVYWYRQLPEEGLKFMVYLQKENIIDESGMPKERFSAEFPKEGPSILRIQQVVRGDSAAYFCASSPTIHRGQETQYFGPGTRLLVL.

This sequence joins TRBV7-2 and TRBJ2-3, with a possible D match to TRBD1 (6 bases). Looked up from germline, CDR1 is SGHTA and CDR2 is FQGNSA. The ends were cut back, 2 bases at V and 6 bases at J, with 15 bases in the middle. The CDR3 spans 15 residues. The CDR3 bases are TGTGCCAGCAGCTTATTCTCCAGGGGCGTCGATACGCAGTATTTT. Translated, it gives CASSLFSRGVDTQYF.

The genes are TRBV29-1 and TRBJ1-5; D possibly corresponds to TRBD1 (6 bases). The CDR3 is 12 amino acids. Looked up from germline, CDR1 is SQVTM and CDR2 is ANQGSEA. Trimming shortened V by 4 bases and J by 10 bases, and 14 bases separated the two germline ends. The CDR3 coding sequence is TGCAGCGTTGTGGGGGAGGGGGGTCCCCAGCATTTT. Its protein product is CSVVGEGGPQHF.

The chain recombines TRBV15 with TRBJ2-7; 9 nucleotides agree with TRBD2. The V gene end was trimmed by 0 bases and the J gene end by 11 bases; junction bases not matched to a gene: 11. Germline loops: CDR1 LNHNV, CDR2 YYDKDF (reference sequence). CDR3 size: 15 residues. The CDR3 nucleotides read TGTGCCACCAGCAGAGATTTTGGGTCAGCGGGGGGCAAGTACTTC. The encoded protein is CATSRDFGSAGGKYF.

This clone has more than one count but fewer than ten. This chain connects TRBV2 to TRBJ1-3, with unresolved D. V was clipped by 5 bases and J by 0 bases, with 14 bases between them. The germline gives CDR1 SNHLY, CDR2 FYNNEI. CDR3 size: 16 residues. Here the CDR3 reads CASSPQLTVSGNTIYF. CDR3 in DNA: TGTGCCAGCAGTCCCCAGCTTACTGTCTCTGGAAACACCATATATTTT.

This clone was found a few times. The CDR3 here is CASSLDRSGELFF. The CDR3 bases are TGTGCCAGCAGCTTAGATAGATCAGGGGAGCTGTTTTTT. V usage is TRBV11-2 and J usage is TRBJ2-2; D gene unclear. Looked up from germline, CDR1 is SGHAT and CDR2 is FQNNGV. V dropped 0 bases and J dropped 8 bases, with 7 bases sitting between them. The length of the CDR3 is 13 residues.

The V call is TRBV19, the J call TRBJ1-1; TRBD1 aligns across 8 bases. Germline lookup yields CDR1 LNHDA and CDR2 SQIVND (reference sequence). The CDR3 consists of 14 residues. J lost 4 bases, V lost 5 bases, and 6 bases had no gene match. The CDR3 here is CASSEQGVSTEAFF. CDR3 DNA sequence: TGTGCCAGTAGTGAACAGGGGGTTAGCACTGAAGCTTTCTTT.

The chain employs TRBV7-7 and TRBJ2-1, with D unresolved. The CDR3 has 15 residues. Germline-derived CDR1 and CDR2 are SSHAT and FNYEAQ (reference sequence). V dropped 5 bases and J dropped 7 bases, with 18 bases sitting between them. CDR3 protein: CASSTGPPPQNEQFF. DNA for the CDR3: TGTGCCAGCAGCACTGGACCACCTCCACAAAATGAGCAGTTCTTC.

The V gene is TRBV11-2, the J gene TRBJ2-5, with 8 nucleotides matching TRBD1. The CDR3 loop spans 17 amino acids. V shed 4 bases and J 1 base; nucleotides not matched to a gene: 11. The germline V gene has CDR1 SGHAT and CDR2 FQNNGV. The CDR3 DNA reads as TGTGCCAGCAGCTCACTAGTCCGGGACAGGATCCAAGAGACCCAGTACTTC. Amino acid sequence: CASSSLVRDRIQETQYF. The entire variable domain, with the rest obtained from reference TRBV11-2 and TRBJ2-5, is as follows: EAGVAQSPRYKIIEKRQSVAFWCNPISGHATLYWYQQILGQGPKLLIQFQNNGVVDDSQLPKDRFSAERLKGVDSTLKIQPAKLEDSAVYLCASSSLVRDRIQETQYFGPGTRLLVL.

The rearrangement uses TRBV7-9 and TRBJ2-2; the D is unclear. With 8 bases removed from V and 0 bases from J, the gap between germline ends came to 10 bases. The CDR3 contains 14 residues. From germline, CDR1 is SEHNR and CDR2 FQNEAQ (reference sequence). CDR3: CASSIGTNTGELFF. Here the CDR3 DNA reads TGTGCCAGCTCCATAGGGACGAACACCGGGGAGCTGTTTTTT. Drawing the rest from reference TRBV7-9 and TRBJ2-2, the complete variable domain is DTGVSQNPRHKITKRGQNVTFRCDPISEHNRLYWYRQTLGQGPEFLTYFQNEAQLEKSRLLSDRFSAERPKGSFSTLEIQRTEQGDSAMYLCASSIGTNTGELFFGEGSRLTVL.

The chain has TRBV28 and TRBJ2-1, with TRBD1 matching over 7 bases. CDR1 is MDHEN and CDR2 is SYDVKM in the germline V gene. This CDR3 contains 11 residues. The V segment lost 5 bases and the J segment 10 bases; nucleotides outside the gene matches: 2. CDR3 amino acids: CASSTDREQFF. The CDR3 DNA sequence: TGTGCCAGCAGTACGGACAGGGAGCAGTTCTTC.

The chain has TRBV5-4 and TRBJ2-7, with TRBD1 matching over 9 bases. Per the germline V gene, CDR1 is SGHNT and CDR2 is YYREEE (reference sequence). This CDR3 contains 15 residues. The ends lost 4 bases at V and 2 bases at J; junction bases unmatched: 7. In DNA, the CDR3 is TGTGCCAGCAGCACAGGGGGCGCGAGACCCTACGAGCAGTACTTC. Its translation is CASSTGGARPYEQYF.

The rearrangement links TRBV11-3 to TRBJ2-2, with 10 bases fitting TRBD2. Germline CDR1 SGHNT, CDR2 YENEEA. The CDR3 consists of 16 residues. The J segment lost 5 bases and the V segment lost 2 bases, leaving 5 bases of the junction unmatched. As DNA, the CDR3 is TGTGCCAGCAGCTTAATCCTAGCGGGAGAAACCGGGGAGCTGTTTTTT. This sequence encodes CASSLILAGETGELFF.

This rearrangement joins TRBV13 to TRBJ2-3; no clear D gene. The V end lost 5 bases, the J end lost 3 bases, and 6 bases lay between the germline ends. Germline CDR1 and CDR2: PRHDT and FYEKMQ (reference sequence). The CDR3 is 12 amino acids. CDR3 in amino acids: CASSVTTDTQYF. The CDR3 DNA reads TGTGCCAGCAGCGTGACAACAGATACGCAGTATTTT.

CDR3 sequence: CASQRGRDEQFF. The CDR3 DNA is TGCGCCAGCCAGCGCGGGAGGGATGAGCAGTTCTTC. The rearrangement links TRBV10-2 to TRBJ2-1; 9 nucleotides agree with TRBD2. The V and J ends lost 8 bases and 8 bases, in that order; junction bases with no gene match: 4. Germline V gene data show CDR1 as WSHSY and CDR2 as SAAADI. The length of the CDR3 is 12 residues.

Comment on this clone: This sample includes further DNA sequences coding for the same CDR3. The DNA of the CDR3 is TGTGCCAGCAGCTTGCTCCAAAGGGCGGAGACCCAGTACTTC. Its translation is CASSLLQRAETQYF. The chain employs TRBV5-4 and TRBJ2-5, with unresolved D. The germline CDR1 and CDR2 sequences are SGHNT and YYREEE (reference sequence). The CDR3 extends over 14 amino acids. The ends were cut back, 1 base at V and 5 bases at J, with 12 bases in the middle.

The chain joins TRBV2 to TRBJ1-2; no reliable D call. The germline CDR1 and CDR2 sequences are SNHLY and FYNNEI. The V gene lost 3 bases and the J gene lost 0 bases, with 8 bases spanning the gap. This CDR3 spans 14 amino acids. In DNA, the CDR3 is TGTGCCAGCAGTGATCTTACATCTAACTATGGCTACACCTTC. This gives the protein CASSDLTSNYGYTF.